This section outlines one T cell receptor beta chain sequence together with its context. Its antigen has not been determined. No much larger clonotype is one base removed from it; base qualities were not supplied. This sample is drawn from a study of cytomegalovirus exposure and HLA in healthy donors (dated by TCRdb to the late 2010s). Background on the whole study: According to a later analysis, one platform produced both the approximately 110 validation repertoires and the 670 or so repertoires of the first cohort. The study was designed to test whether signatures of past pathogen exposure could be identified by cataloging public T cell receptors. Besides the first cohort of around 670 subjects, a separate validation cohort made up of 120 different subjects was used. High-throughput TCR immunosequencing, statistical association of individual TCRs with disease status, and machine learning were combined to predict cytomegalovirus infection status.

Trimming at the junction amounts to 4 bases on V and 4 bases on J, and the germline ends lie 11 bases apart. The CDR3 covers 14 residues, taking in both the cysteine and the phenylalanine. Solely the CDR3 DNA is kept, with 42 bases framed from the first base. Per the germline V gene (reference sequence), LNHDA is the CDR1 and SQIVND is the CDR2. Points the paper makes about the study in general: Cytomegalovirus status was reported to be diagnosed by the classifier with high specificity and sensitivity in both the original and validation cohorts. The authors suggested that the approach could potentially be extended to other disease states and immunological phenotypes. A few of the identified cytomegalovirus-associated TCR beta chains were confirmed in vitro to be specific for cytomegalovirus antigens. Of the cluster scores, 90% to 95% were above 0 in a later analysis, which found that TCRs clustered in the first cohort also tended to co-occur in the 120 validation repertoires. The validation cohort had no HLA typing available for a later analysis, so co-occurrence within that cohort was assessed over all 120 or so repertoires. While some public TCRs were present in many individuals, most TCR sequences turned up only very rarely across donors. In the study, about 150 TCR beta chains were listed as associated with cytomegalovirus.

Donors formed part of the validation cohort, which comprised 95 to 150 subjects and was distinct from the first cohort of 666 subjects. Receptors were amplified or captured by the immunoSEQ multiplex PCR assay. On the study's bioinformatics: A statistical classification framework was developed to diagnose cytomegalovirus status using the catalog of TCR beta chain sequences. TCRdb took over this immuneACCESS table, retaining in-frame rearrangements with V and J assigned. Such tables are incomplete; in checked studies, under half of the missing clones stem from an unresolved V gene, and the remainder is unexplained. The DNA gave D and trimming, while V, J and clone size come from that table. In all, the sample holds some 98,000 clones, and around 88% of those were seen once. The ten largest clones add up to 3.9% of the sample.

The sequencing input was PBMCs. The receptor's source is a woman in her thirties in good health and CMV-seronegative. Rearrangement joined TRBV19 to TRBJ1-5, and the D gene may be TRBD1, 6 bases matching. DNA sequence: TGTGCCAGTAGTACGGGACAACAAAATCAGCCCCAGCATTTT. Translated, this gives CASSTGQQNQPQHF. Joined to the reference TRBV19 and TRBJ1-5 proteins, this CDR3 gives the full variable domain: DGGITQSPKYLFRKEGQNVTLSCEQNLNHDAMYWYRQDPGQGLRLIYYSQIVNDFQKGDIAEGYSVSREKKESFPLTVTSAQKNPTAFYLCASSTGQQNQPQHFGDGTRLSIL.